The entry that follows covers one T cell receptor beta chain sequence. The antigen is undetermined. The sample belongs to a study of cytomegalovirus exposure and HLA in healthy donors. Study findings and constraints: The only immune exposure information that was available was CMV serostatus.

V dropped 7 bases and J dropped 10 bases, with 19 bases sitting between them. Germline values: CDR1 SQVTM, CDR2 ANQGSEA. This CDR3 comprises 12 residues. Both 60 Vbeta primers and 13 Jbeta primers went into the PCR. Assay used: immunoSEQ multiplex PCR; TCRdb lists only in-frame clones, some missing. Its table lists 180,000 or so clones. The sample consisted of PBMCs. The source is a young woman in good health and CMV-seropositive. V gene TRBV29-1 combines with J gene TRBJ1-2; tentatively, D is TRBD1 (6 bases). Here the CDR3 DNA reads TGCAGCGCCGAATGGGGGCCAAATGTCTACACCTTC. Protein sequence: CSAEWGPNVYTF.